The sequence of this TCR beta chain was determined in a study of chemoradiotherapy in HPV16-positive cancers. Study-wide points: Better recurrence-free survival went with HPV-responsive T-cell expansion in HPV16-positive patients.

CDR3 length equals 12 residues. Deletions cut 6 bases from V and 10 bases from J, with 13 bases between. The germline CDR1 and CDR2 sequences are MRHNA and SNTAGT. With regard to this clone: Its cognate antigen is unknown.

Clones were read by immunoSEQ multiplex PCR, and TCRdb kept only the in-frame ones, dropping some. The sample holds about 3,100 clones, more than 85% seen once. The source is a human donor with HPV-associated anogenital cancer. The specimen comprised tumor tissue, sampled from a patient who underwent chemoradiotherapy. This chain links TRBV6-4 with TRBJ1-5, with D possibly TRBD1 on 5 matching bases. The CDR3 DNA reads TGTGCCAGCAGCACTTCGGGGGGACCCCAGCATTTT. Amino acid sequence: CASSTSGGPQHF.